This T cell receptor (beta chain) derives from a study of Ad26.COV2.S vaccination and SARS-CoV-2 variants. Study-level points and caveats: In vaccinated individuals, spike-specific CD8+ and CD4+ T cell responses reportedly displayed substantial breadth.

With regard to this clone: The antigen is unknown.

Trimming took 5 bases from V and 2 from J, leaving 10 bases between them. The germline gives CDR1 LNHDA, CDR2 SQIVND (reference sequence). This CDR3 has 14 residues. Clones were read by immunoSEQ multiplex PCR, and TCRdb kept only the in-frame ones, dropping some. This table holds some 390,000 clones, 75% to 90% found once. The treatment denotes: roughly 20 received Ad26.COV2.S at low or high dose, single or two shots; about 5 received placebo; per-sample allocation not given. Following the first vaccine or placebo injection, samples were taken on day 63. The receptor comes from a person aged 18-60 years who received the Ad26.COV2.S COVID-19 vaccine or a placebo. The chain has TRBV19 and TRBJ1-5; D may be TRBD1 (5 bases). Material: peripheral blood, obtained in a trial of Ad26.COV2.S vaccine versus placebo. In DNA form, the CDR3 reads TGTGCCAGTAGTGGACACGTTGGCAATCAGCCCCAGCATTTT. Amino acid sequence: CASSGHVGNQPQHF. Full variable domain (missing parts from reference TRBV19 and TRBJ1-5): DGGITQSPKYLFRKEGQNVTLSCEQNLNHDAMYWYRQDPGQGLRLIYYSQIVNDFQKGDIAEGYSVSREKKESFPLTVTSAQKNPTAFYLCASSGHVGNQPQHFGDGTRLSIL.